The 20 T cell receptor beta chains presented below share a single source sample, sequenced in a study of T cell responses to AZD1222 COVID-19 vaccine. The data were produced by immunoSEQ multiplex PCR, yet TCRdb's version contains in-frame clones alone and is incomplete. The sample carries 93,000 or so clones, roughly 88% recorded once. Sequenced here: peripheral blood, sampled on day 0 of AZD1222 vaccination. Receptors originate from an adult in good health.

V usage is TRBV6-5 and J usage is TRBJ1-3, with D perhaps TRBD1 (6 bases). The germline V and J ends were trimmed by 0 bases and 8 bases, with 17 bases remaining between them. The CDR3 runs to 16 residues. Germline lookup yields CDR1 MNHEY and CDR2 SVGAGI. CDR3 sequence: CASSYSTFDRSYTIYF. The CDR3 nucleotides are TGTGCCAGCAGTTACTCGACGTTCGACAGGTCGTACACCATATATTTT.

The chain recombines TRBV18 with TRBJ2-1; 15 bases fit TRBD2. V lost 4 bases to trimming and J lost 0 bases; unmatched junction nucleotides: 4. The CDR3 is made up of 18 amino acids. Per the germline V gene, CDR1 is KGHSH and CDR2 is LQKENI. The CDR3 sequence is CASSRGLAGGSSYNEQFF. The CDR3 coding sequence is TGTGCCAGCTCACGCGGACTAGCGGGGGGGAGCTCCTACAATGAGCAGTTCTTC.

The chain is built from TRBV19 and TRBJ1-2; tentatively, D is TRBD1 (5 bases). The CDR3 totals 12 residues. The V gene's germline CDR1 is LNHDA and CDR2 SQIVND (reference sequence). The germline V and J ends were trimmed by 3 bases and 8 bases, with 10 bases remaining between them. The CDR3 bases are TGTGCCAGTAGTATTGAGGGACGCGGCTACACCTTC. This codes for CASSIEGRGYTF.

DNA of the CDR3: TGTGCCAGCACTCTAGCGGGGGGGAATGAGCAGTTCTTC. Protein product: CASTLAGGNEQFF. V is TRBV6-5 and J is TRBJ2-1; TRBD2 agrees at 12 bases. Looked up from germline, CDR1 is MNHEY and CDR2 is SVGAGI. This CDR3 has 13 residues. With V trimmed by 7 bases and J by 7 bases, 2 bases remained unmatched.

The chain combines TRBV19 with TRBJ1-4; D remains ambiguous. Germline V gives CDR1 LNHDA, CDR2 SQIVND (reference sequence). This CDR3 is 10 amino acids long. The CDR3 protein is CATLRQWGFF. The CDR3, as DNA: TGTGCGACTCTTAGGCAGTGGGGGTTTTTT.

The chain employs TRBV2 and TRBJ1-5, with unresolved D. The CDR3 loop spans 14 amino acids. V was pared by 7 bases and J by 0 bases, with 10 bases between. Germline CDR1 SNHLY, CDR2 FYNNEI. CDR3 nucleotides: TGTGCCAGCAACACGCATTATAGCAATCAGCCCCAGCATTTT. This translates into CASNTHYSNQPQHF.

V is TRBV7-9 and J is TRBJ2-7, with D possibly TRBD1 on 5 matching bases. V lost 4 bases, J lost 2 bases, and 15 bases lay in between. The CDR3 is 15 amino acids. The germline V gene has CDR1 SEHNR and CDR2 FQNEAQ (reference sequence). This CDR3 is CASSSGGDRTYEQYF. The CDR3 nucleotides read TGTGCCAGCAGCTCAGGCGGCGACAGAACCTACGAGCAGTACTTC.

The chain carries TRBV4-1 and TRBJ2-7; no firm D call. CDR3 length: 15 residues. Germline CDR1 MGHRA, CDR2 YSYEKL. The V end was cut by 1 base, the J end by 2 bases, with 12 bases between. The DNA of the CDR3 is TGCGCCAGCAGCCAAGTCACAGTCCTCCCCTACGAGCAGTACTTC. Translated: CASSQVTVLPYEQYF.

The chain employs TRBV10-3 and TRBJ2-1; no definite D call. The germline V gene encodes CDR1 ENHRY and CDR2 SYGVKD. With 8 bases removed from V and 8 bases from J, the gap between germline ends came to 7 bases. The CDR3 loop spans 10 amino acids. CDR3 nucleotide sequence: TGTGCCATCGGAAATGATGAGCAGTTCTTC. It specifies CAIGNDEQFF.

The CDR3 nucleotides are TGTGCCAGCAGCCCTGCGCCCGGGGGGACAGGTGCTCACACCTTC. It encodes CASSPAPGGTGAHTF. The V gene is TRBV27, the J gene TRBJ1-2, with 8 bases identical to TRBD1. CDR3 size: 15 residues. Germline loops: CDR1 MNHEY, CDR2 SMNVEV (reference sequence). V shed 6 bases, J shed 12 bases, and the junction held 18 bases outside the gene matches.

The chain joins TRBV30 to TRBJ2-2, with TRBD2 as a possible D gene (5 bases). The CDR3 has 12 amino acids. Trimming removed 2 bases at V and 7 bases at J, with 8 bases between. Germline lookup yields CDR1 GTSNPN and CDR2 SVGIG (reference sequence). The CDR3 DNA is TGTGCCTGGAGTCTAGCCGTCGGGGAGCTGTTTTTT. Amino acid sequence: CAWSLAVGELFF.

This chain links TRBV11-2 with TRBJ2-1; D might be TRBD2 (6 bases). With 1 base removed from V and 9 bases from J, the gap between germline ends came to 19 bases. Germline loops: CDR1 SGHAT, CDR2 FQNNGV. This CDR3 has 16 amino acids. In DNA form, the CDR3 reads TGTGCCAGCAGCTTAGGAAATAGCGGACCCGGTAGTGAGCAGTTCTTC. Translating it yields CASSLGNSGPGSEQFF.

The chain joins TRBV6-2 or TRBV6-3 to TRBJ1-1; D is perhaps TRBD1 (5 bases). V lost 6 bases, J lost 2 bases, and 16 bases lay in between. In germline, CDR1 is MNHEY, CDR2 SVGEGT. The CDR3 loop spans 15 amino acids. The CDR3 loop reads CASSPSGRLNTEAFF. The CDR3 DNA sequence: TGTGCCAGCAGCCCCTCGGGACGGCTCAACACTGAAGCTTTCTTT.

The chain recombines TRBV19 with TRBJ1-1; maybe TRBD1 (5 bases). V lost 6 bases and J 0 bases, leaving 11 bases between the germline ends. The CDR3 length is 14 residues. Germline V CDR1 and CDR2: LNHDA, SQIVND (reference sequence). CDR3 coding DNA: TGTGCCAGTAGCTGGGCGGGGCTGAACACTGAAGCTTTCTTT. Translated, it gives CASSWAGLNTEAFF.

The chain's CDR3 is CASSYAGDEQYF. CDR3 DNA: TGTGCCAGCAGCTATGCGGGCGACGAGCAGTACTTC. The chain uses TRBV6-5 and TRBJ2-7, with D perhaps matching TRBD2 (5 bases). This CDR3 region has 12 residues. Germline CDR1 is MNHEY and CDR2 is SVGAGI. Trimming cost V 6 bases and J 5 bases, with 11 bases left between them.

This rearrangement joins TRBV18 to TRBJ1-1; no firm D call. CDR1 and CDR2 from the germline V gene are KGHSH and LQKENI. CDR3 size: 15 residues. V lost 1 base to trimming and J lost 1 base, with 10 bases between them. Here the CDR3 reads CASSPLSGANTEAFF. CDR3 DNA: TGTGCCAGCTCACCACTCTCAGGAGCGAACACTGAAGCTTTCTTT.

The chain links TRBV6-1 to TRBJ1-2; no clear D gene. CDR1 and CDR2 from the germline V gene are MNHNS and SASEGT. V shed 0 bases and J shed 1 base, with 6 bases lying between them. CDR3 size: 14 residues. This chain's CDR3 is CASSEAGFNYGYTF. In DNA form, the CDR3 reads TGTGCCAGCAGTGAAGCTGGGTTTAACTATGGCTACACCTTC.

The V gene is TRBV6-5, the J gene TRBJ2-7, with 7 bases that match TRBD1. Unmatched junction bases numbered 9, after V lost 8 bases and J lost 2 bases. The CDR3 sequence is 14 residues long. The germline gives CDR1 MNHEY, CDR2 SVGAGI. CDR3 sequence: CASWSTGAPYEQYF. CDR3 nucleotide sequence: TGTGCCAGCTGGTCTACAGGGGCTCCCTACGAGCAGTACTTC.

On this clone: Its ends do not fully match the called genes, so a read error is possible. The chain couples TRBV7-7 to TRBJ2-3; 9 nucleotides agree with TRBD1. Germline CDR1 SSHAT, CDR2 FNYEAQ (reference sequence). The CDR3 runs to 15 residues. CDR3 residues: CASSLGTGPTDTQYF. DNA of the CDR3: TGTGCTAGCAGCTTAGGGACAGGGCCCACAGATACGCAGTATTTT.

The V and J genes are TRBV19 and TRBJ2-2; possibly TRBD2 for D (5 bases). The CDR3 consists of 17 residues. V shed 7 bases and J shed 2 bases, with 20 bases lying between them. CDR1 is LNHDA and CDR2 is SQIVND in the germline V gene (reference sequence). CDR3 residues: CASIPPRIGGNTGELFF. CDR3 bases: TGTGCCAGTATTCCTCCTAGAATAGGAGGAAACACCGGGGAGCTGTTTTTT. The variable domain in full, completed from reference TRBV19 and TRBJ2-2, reads DGGITQSPKYLFRKEGQNVTLSCEQNLNHDAMYWYRQDPGQGLRLIYYSQIVNDFQKGDIAEGYSVSREKKESFPLTVTSAQKNPTAFYLCASIPPRIGGNTGELFFGEGSRLTVL.